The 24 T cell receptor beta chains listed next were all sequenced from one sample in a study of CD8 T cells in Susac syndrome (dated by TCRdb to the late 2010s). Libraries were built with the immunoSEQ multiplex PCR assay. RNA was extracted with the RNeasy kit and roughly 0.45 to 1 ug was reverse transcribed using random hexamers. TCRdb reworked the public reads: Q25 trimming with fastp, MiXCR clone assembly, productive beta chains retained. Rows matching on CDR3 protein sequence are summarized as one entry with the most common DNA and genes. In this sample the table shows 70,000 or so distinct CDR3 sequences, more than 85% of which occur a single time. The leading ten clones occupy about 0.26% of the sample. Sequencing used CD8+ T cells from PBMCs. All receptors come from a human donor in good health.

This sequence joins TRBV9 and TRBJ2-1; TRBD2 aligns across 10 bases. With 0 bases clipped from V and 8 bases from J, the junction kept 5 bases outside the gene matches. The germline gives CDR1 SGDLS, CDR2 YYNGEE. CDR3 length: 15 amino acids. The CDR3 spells CASSVGAGGVDEQFF. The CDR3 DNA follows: TGTGCCAGCAGCGTAGGAGCGGGGGGGGTCGATGAGCAGTTCTTC. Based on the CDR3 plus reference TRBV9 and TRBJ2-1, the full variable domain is DSGVTQTPKHLITATGQRVTLRCSPRSGDLSVYWYQQSLDQGLQFLIQYYNGEERAKGNILERFSAQQFPDLHSELNLSSLELGDSALYFCASSVGAGGVDEQFFGPGTRLTVL.

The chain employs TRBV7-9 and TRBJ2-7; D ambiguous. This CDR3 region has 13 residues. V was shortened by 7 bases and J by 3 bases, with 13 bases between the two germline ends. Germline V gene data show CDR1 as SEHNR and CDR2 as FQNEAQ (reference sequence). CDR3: CASTHPLSYEQYF. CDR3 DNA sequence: TGTGCCAGCACCCATCCCTTGAGCTACGAGCAGTACTTC.

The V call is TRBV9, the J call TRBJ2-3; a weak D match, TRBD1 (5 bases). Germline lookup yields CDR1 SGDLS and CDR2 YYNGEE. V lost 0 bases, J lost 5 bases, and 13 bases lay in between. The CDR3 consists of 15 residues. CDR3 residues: CASSVVGREGDTQYF. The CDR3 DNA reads TGTGCCAGCAGCGTAGTTGGCAGGGAAGGAGATACGCAGTATTTT.

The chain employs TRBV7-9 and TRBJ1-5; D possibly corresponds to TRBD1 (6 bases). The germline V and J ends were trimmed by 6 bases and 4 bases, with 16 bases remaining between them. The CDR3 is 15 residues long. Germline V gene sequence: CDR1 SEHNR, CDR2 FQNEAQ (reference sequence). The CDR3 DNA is TGTGCCAGCAGTCCACAGGGTCCTACGAATCAGCCCCAGCATTTT. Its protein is CASSPQGPTNQPQHF.

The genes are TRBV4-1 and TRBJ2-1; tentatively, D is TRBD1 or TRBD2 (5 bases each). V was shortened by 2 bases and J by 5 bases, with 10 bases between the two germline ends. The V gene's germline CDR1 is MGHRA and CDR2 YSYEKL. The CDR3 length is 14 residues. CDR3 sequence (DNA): TGCGCCAGCAGCCAAAGCATGGGGGACAATGAGCAGTTCTTC. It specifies CASSQSMGDNEQFF.

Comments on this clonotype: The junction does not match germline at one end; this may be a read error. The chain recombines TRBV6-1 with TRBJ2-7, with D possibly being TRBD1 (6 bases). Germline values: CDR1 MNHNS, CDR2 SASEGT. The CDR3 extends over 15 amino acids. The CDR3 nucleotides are TGTGCCAGCACTGAAAGCAGGGGTCCCTCCTACGAGCAGTACTTC. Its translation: CASTESRGPSYEQYF.

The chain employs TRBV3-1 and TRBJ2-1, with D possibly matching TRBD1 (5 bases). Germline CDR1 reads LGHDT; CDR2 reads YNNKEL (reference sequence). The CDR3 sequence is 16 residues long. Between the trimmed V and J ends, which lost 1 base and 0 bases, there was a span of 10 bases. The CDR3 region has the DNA TGTGCCAGCAGCCAAGTCGGCAGGGACTCCTACAATGAGCAGTTCTTC. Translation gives CASSQVGRDSYNEQFF.

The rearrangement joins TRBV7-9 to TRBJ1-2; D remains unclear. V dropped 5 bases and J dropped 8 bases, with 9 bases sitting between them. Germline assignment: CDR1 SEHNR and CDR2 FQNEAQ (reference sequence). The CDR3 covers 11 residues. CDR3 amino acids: CASSPPSGYTF. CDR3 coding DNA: TGTGCCAGCAGCCCCCCAAGCGGCTACACCTTC.

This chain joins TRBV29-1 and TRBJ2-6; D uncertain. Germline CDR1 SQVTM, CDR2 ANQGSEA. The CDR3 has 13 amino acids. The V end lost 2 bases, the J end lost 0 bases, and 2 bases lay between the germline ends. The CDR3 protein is CSVESSGANVLTF. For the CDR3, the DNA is TGCAGCGTTGAATCCTCTGGGGCCAACGTCCTGACTTTC.

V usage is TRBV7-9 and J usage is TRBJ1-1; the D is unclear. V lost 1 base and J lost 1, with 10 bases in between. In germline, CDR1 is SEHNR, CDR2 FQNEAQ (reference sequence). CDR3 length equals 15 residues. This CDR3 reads CASSLEPGSNTEAFF. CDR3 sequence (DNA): TGTGCCAGCAGCTTAGAGCCGGGGTCGAACACTGAAGCTTTCTTT.

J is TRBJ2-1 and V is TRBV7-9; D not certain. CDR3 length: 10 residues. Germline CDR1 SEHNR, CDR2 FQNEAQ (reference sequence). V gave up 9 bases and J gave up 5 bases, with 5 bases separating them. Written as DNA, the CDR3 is TGTGCCAGTTTGGACAATGAGCAGTTCTTC. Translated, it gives CASLDNEQFF.

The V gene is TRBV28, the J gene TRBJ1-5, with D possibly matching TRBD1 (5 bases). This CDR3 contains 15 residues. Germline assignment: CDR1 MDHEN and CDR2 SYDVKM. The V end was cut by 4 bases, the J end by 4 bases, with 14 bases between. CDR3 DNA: TGTGCCAGCAGTTGGGCGGGGCTAGGGAATCAGCCCCAGCATTTT. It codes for CASSWAGLGNQPQHF.

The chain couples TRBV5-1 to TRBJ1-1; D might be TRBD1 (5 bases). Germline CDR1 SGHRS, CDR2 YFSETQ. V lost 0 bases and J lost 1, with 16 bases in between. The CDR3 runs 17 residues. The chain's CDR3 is CASSLEGPERGNTEAFF. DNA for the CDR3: TGCGCCAGCAGCTTGGAGGGGCCTGAGAGGGGGAACACTGAAGCTTTCTTT.

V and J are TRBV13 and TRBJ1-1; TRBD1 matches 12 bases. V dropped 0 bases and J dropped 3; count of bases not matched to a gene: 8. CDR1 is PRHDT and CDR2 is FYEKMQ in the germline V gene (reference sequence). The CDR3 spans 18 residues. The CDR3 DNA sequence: TGTGCCAGCAGCTTAGGTTTTTGGGACAGGGGGCAGGACACTGAAGCTTTCTTT. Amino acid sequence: CASSLGFWDRGQDTEAFF.

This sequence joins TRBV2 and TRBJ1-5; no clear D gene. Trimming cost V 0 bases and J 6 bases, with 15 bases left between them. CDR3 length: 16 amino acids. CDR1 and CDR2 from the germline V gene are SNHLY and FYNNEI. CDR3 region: CASSEADGGGSQPQHF. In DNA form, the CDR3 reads TGTGCCAGCAGTGAAGCAGACGGAGGCGGGAGTCAGCCCCAGCATTTT.

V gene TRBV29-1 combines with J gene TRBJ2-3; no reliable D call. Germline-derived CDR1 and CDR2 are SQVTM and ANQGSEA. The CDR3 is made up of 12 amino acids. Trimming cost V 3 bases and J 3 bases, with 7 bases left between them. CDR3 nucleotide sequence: TGCAGCGTTGAGGAAGCTACAGATACGCAGTATTTT. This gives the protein CSVEEATDTQYF.

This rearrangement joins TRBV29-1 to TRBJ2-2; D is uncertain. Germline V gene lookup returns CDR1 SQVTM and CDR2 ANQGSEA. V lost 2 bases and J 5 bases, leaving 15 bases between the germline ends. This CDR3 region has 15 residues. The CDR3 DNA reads TGCAGCGTTGAAATAGCCGGGTGGGAAACCGGGGAGCTGTTTTTT. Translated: CSVEIAGWETGELFF.

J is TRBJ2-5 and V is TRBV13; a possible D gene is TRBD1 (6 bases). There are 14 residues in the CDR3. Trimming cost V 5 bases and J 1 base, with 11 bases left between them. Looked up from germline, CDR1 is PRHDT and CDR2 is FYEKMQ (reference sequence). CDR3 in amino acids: CASSERQAQETQYF. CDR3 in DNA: TGTGCCAGCAGCGAAAGACAGGCCCAAGAGACCCAGTACTTC. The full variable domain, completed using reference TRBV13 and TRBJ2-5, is AAGVIQSPRHLIKEKRETATLKCYPIPRHDTVYWYQQGPGQDPQFLISFYEKMQSDKGSIPDRFSAQQFSDYHSELNMSSLELGDSALYFCASSERQAQETQYFGPGTRLLVL.

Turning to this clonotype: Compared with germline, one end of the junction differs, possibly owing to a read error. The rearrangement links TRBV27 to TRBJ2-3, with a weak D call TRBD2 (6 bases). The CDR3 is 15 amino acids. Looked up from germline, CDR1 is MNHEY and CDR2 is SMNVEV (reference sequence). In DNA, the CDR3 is TGTGTCAGCGCCCCGAGGAGGGGTTTTCCCGATACGCAGTATTTT. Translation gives CVSAPRRGFPDTQYF.

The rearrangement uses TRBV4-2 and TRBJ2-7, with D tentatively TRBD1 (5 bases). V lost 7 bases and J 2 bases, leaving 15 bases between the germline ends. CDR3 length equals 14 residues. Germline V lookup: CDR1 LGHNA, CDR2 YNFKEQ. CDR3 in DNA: TGTGCCAGCAAGTCGGGCAGGGCTACCTACGAGCAGTACGTC. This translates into CASKSGRATYEQYV.

The CDR3 region has the DNA TGCAGTGCTAGGGAGTCAGTGAACACTGAAGCTTTCTTT. This codes for CSARESVNTEAFF. The rearrangement joins TRBV20-1 to TRBJ1-1; D is unclear. Trimming stripped 3 bases from V and 0 bases from J, with 8 bases between. The CDR3 sequence is 13 residues long. The V gene's germline CDR1 is DFQATT and CDR2 SNEGSKA (reference sequence).

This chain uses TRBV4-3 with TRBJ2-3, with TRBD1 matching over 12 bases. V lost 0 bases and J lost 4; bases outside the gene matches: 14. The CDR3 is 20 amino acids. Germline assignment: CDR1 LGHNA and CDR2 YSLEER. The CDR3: CASSQDALTWGTGGADTQYF. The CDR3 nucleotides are TGCGCCAGCAGCCAAGATGCCTTAACTTGGGGGACAGGGGGCGCAGATACGCAGTATTTT.

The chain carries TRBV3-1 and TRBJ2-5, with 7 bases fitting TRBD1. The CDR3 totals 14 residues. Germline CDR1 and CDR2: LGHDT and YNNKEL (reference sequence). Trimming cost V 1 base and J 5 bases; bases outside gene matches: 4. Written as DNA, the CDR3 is TGTGCCAGCAGCCAAGGTGGGACAGTCGAGACCCAGTACTTC. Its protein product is CASSQGGTVETQYF.

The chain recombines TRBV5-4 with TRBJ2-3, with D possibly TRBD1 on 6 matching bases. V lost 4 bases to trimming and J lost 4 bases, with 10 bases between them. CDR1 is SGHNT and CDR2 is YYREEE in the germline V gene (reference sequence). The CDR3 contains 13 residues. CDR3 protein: CASSPRGPDTQYF. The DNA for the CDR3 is TGTGCCAGCAGCCCCAGGGGCCCAGATACGCAGTATTTT.